This TCR beta chain was profiled in a study of cytomegalovirus exposure and HLA in healthy donors. This clone has a single count. Its antigen is as yet unknown. The trim removed 5 bases at V and 3 bases at J, leaving 6 bases unmatched. Germline V gene sequence: CDR1 SGHNT, CDR2 YENEEA. The CDR3 extends over 14 amino acids. Both 60 Vbeta primers and 13 Jbeta primers went into the PCR. The data were produced by immunoSEQ multiplex PCR, yet TCRdb's version contains in-frame clones alone and is incomplete. The data show around 200,000 clones, 80% seen once. Study findings and constraints: Rates of TCR association differed by HLA locus in a later analysis, with DRB1 highest and HLA-C lowest. In a later analysis, a missense DCLRE1C variant was linked to TCR beta V- and J-gene trimming.

J is TRBJ2-7 and V is TRBV11-3, with 8 positions matching TRBD1. The sequenced sample was PBMCs. The TCR was taken from a boy under 18 in good health and CMV-seronegative. Written as DNA, the CDR3 is TGTGCCAGCAGCATTGGACAGGGTAACTACGAGCAGTACTTC. Protein: CASSIGQGNYEQYF.